Listed below are T cell receptor beta chains from one sample, sequenced in a study of post-analysis software for immune sequencing data. TCRdb reprocessed the PCR reads via MiXCR and lists one record per CDR3 protein. There are 180,000 or so distinct CDR3 sequences in the sample; 29% occur only once, and about 3.7% lies in the top ten. The sample comprised blood. Every receptor here comes from a girl aged 2-17 years with multiple sclerosis. CDR3s include the opening cysteine and the closing phenylalanine or tryptophan. The order of the fields is V gene, J gene, clone size, D gene, CDR3 protein, CDR3 DNA. D genes are given only for firm matches. Only some rows state a clone size, as once, few, many or a class for expanded clones.

v_call: TRBV12-3/TRBV12-4
j_call: TRBJ2-7
clone_size: many
d_call: -
cdr3_aa: CASSPRVPYEQYF
cdr3_nt: TGTGCCAGCAGTCCCAGGGTCCCCTACGAGCAGTACTTC

v_call: TRBV3-1
j_call: TRBJ2-7
clone_size: -
d_call: -
cdr3_aa: CASSQVGGPYEQYF
cdr3_nt: TGTGCCAGCAGCCAAGTGGGGGGCCCCTACGAGCAGTACTTC

v_call: TRBV11-1
j_call: TRBJ2-1
clone_size: few
d_call: TRBD1
cdr3_aa: CASRRTGVPLNEQFF
cdr3_nt: TGTGCCAGCAGACGGACAGGGGTCCCTCTTAATGAGCAGTTCTTC

v_call: TRBV15
j_call: TRBJ2-1
clone_size: many
d_call: TRBD1
cdr3_aa: CATSRDSFLGGTRGGEQFF
cdr3_nt: TGTGCCACCAGCAGAGATAGTTTTTTAGGGGGCACTCGGGGTGGTGAGCAGTTCTTC

v_call: TRBV5-1
j_call: TRBJ1-5
clone_size: -
d_call: -
cdr3_aa: CANSLETGNQPQHF
cdr3_nt: TGCGCCAACAGCTTGGAGACCGGCAATCAGCCCCAGCATTTT

v_call: TRBV24-1
j_call: TRBJ2-1
clone_size: -
d_call: -
cdr3_aa: CATSGLRGTLNEQFF
cdr3_nt: TGTGCCACCAGTGGCTTGAGGGGGACTCTCAATGAGCAGTTCTTC

v_call: TRBV29-1
j_call: TRBJ2-7
clone_size: many
d_call: -
cdr3_aa: CSSGDSIYEQYF
cdr3_nt: TGCAGCTCAGGGGACTCAATCTACGAGCAGTACTTC

v_call: TRBV6-4
j_call: TRBJ2-5
clone_size: many
d_call: -
cdr3_aa: CASSESGSLGTQYF
cdr3_nt: TGTGCCAGCAGTGAAAGTGGTTCCCTTGGGACCCAGTACTTC

v_call: TRBV9
j_call: TRBJ1-2
clone_size: -
d_call: -
cdr3_aa: CASSPGTDGYTF
cdr3_nt: TGTGCCAGCAGCCCCGGGACGGACGGCTACACCTTC

v_call: TRBV11-2
j_call: TRBJ2-1
clone_size: few
d_call: -
cdr3_aa: CASSPPSGEQFF
cdr3_nt: TGTGCCAGCAGCCCCCCGTCCGGTGAGCAGTTCTTC

v_call: TRBV18
j_call: TRBJ2-5
clone_size: many
d_call: -
cdr3_aa: CASSDGTRETQYF
cdr3_nt: TGTGCCAGCTCAGATGGGACTCGAGAGACCCAGTACTTC

v_call: TRBV5-5
j_call: TRBJ2-1
clone_size: many
d_call: TRBD2
cdr3_aa: CASSPAGGPYNEQFF
cdr3_nt: TGTGCCAGCAGCCCAGCGGGGGGGCCCTACAATGAGCAGTTCTTC

v_call: TRBV12-3/TRBV12-4
j_call: TRBJ2-1
clone_size: -
d_call: -
cdr3_aa: CASSPWVRGIGNEQFF
cdr3_nt: TGTGCCAGCAGCCCTTGGGTCAGGGGAATCGGCAATGAGCAGTTCTTC

v_call: TRBV3-1
j_call: TRBJ2-1
clone_size: many
d_call: -
cdr3_aa: CASSQGSSDNEQFF
cdr3_nt: TGTGCCAGCAGCCAAGGGTCTAGCGACAATGAGCAGTTCTTC

v_call: TRBV20-1
j_call: TRBJ2-1
clone_size: -
d_call: -
cdr3_aa: CSALAGAVGEQFF
cdr3_nt: TGCAGTGCATTGGCGGGGGCGGTTGGTGAGCAGTTCTTC

v_call: TRBV7-2
j_call: TRBJ2-1
clone_size: -
d_call: -
cdr3_aa: CANSLQLTNVYNEQFF
cdr3_nt: TGTGCCAACAGCTTACAATTGACAAACGTCTACAATGAGCAGTTCTTC

v_call: TRBV5-1
j_call: TRBJ2-2
clone_size: -
d_call: TRBD2
cdr3_aa: CASSPPGLAAVGELFF
cdr3_nt: TGCGCCAGCAGCCCCCCGGGACTAGCGGCAGTCGGGGAGCTGTTTTTT

v_call: TRBV19
j_call: TRBJ1-2
clone_size: few
d_call: -
cdr3_aa: CASSIGGTLPNYGYTF
cdr3_nt: TGTGCCAGTAGTATCGGGGGTACATTACCTAACTATGGCTACACCTTC

v_call: TRBV20-1
j_call: TRBJ2-7
clone_size: -
d_call: -
cdr3_aa: CSATGGSYEQYF
cdr3_nt: TGCAGTGCTACAGGGGGGTCCTACGAGCAGTACTTC

v_call: TRBV6-1
j_call: TRBJ1-1
clone_size: -
d_call: TRBD1
cdr3_aa: CASRRGTGVTQNTEAFF
cdr3_nt: TGTGCCAGCAGGAGGGGGACAGGGGTAACGCAAAACACTGAAGCTTTCTTT

v_call: TRBV12-3/TRBV12-4
j_call: TRBJ1-1
clone_size: -
d_call: TRBD1
cdr3_aa: CASRSGGSATEAFF
cdr3_nt: TGTGCCAGCAGGTCAGGGGGCTCGGCCACTGAAGCTTTCTTT

v_call: TRBV25-1
j_call: TRBJ2-7
clone_size: many
d_call: TRBD2
cdr3_aa: CASSGTSGGSYEQYF
cdr3_nt: TGTGCCAGCAGTGGGACTAGTGGGGGATCCTACGAGCAGTACTTC

v_call: TRBV5-1
j_call: TRBJ1-4
clone_size: many
d_call: -
cdr3_aa: CASSLAPGSGREKLFF
cdr3_nt: TGCGCCAGCAGTCTCGCCCCAGGAAGCGGACGGGAAAAACTGTTTTTT

v_call: TRBV12-3/TRBV12-4
j_call: TRBJ2-7
clone_size: many
d_call: -
cdr3_aa: CASTLGQAGYEQYF
cdr3_nt: TGTGCCAGCACCCTTGGACAAGCGGGCTACGAGCAGTACTTC

v_call: TRBV20-1
j_call: TRBJ1-5
clone_size: few
d_call: -
cdr3_aa: CSARDFTRNQPQHF
cdr3_nt: TGCAGTGCTAGAGATTTCACCAGGAATCAGCCCCAGCATTTT

v_call: TRBV9
j_call: TRBJ2-3
clone_size: -
d_call: -
cdr3_aa: CACSVGTVTDTQYF
cdr3_nt: TGTGCCTGCAGCGTCGGGACGGTCACAGATACGCAGTATTTT

v_call: TRBV28
j_call: TRBJ2-5
clone_size: many
d_call: TRBD2
cdr3_aa: CASSPLGGSGRGGTQYF
cdr3_nt: TGTGCCAGCAGTCCTCTCGGTGGTAGCGGGAGAGGGGGGACCCAGTACTTC

v_call: TRBV4-1
j_call: TRBJ2-7
clone_size: -
d_call: -
cdr3_aa: CASSQSSRALPYEQYF
cdr3_nt: TGCGCCAGCAGCCAGTCCTCGCGGGCCTTACCCTACGAGCAGTACTTC

v_call: TRBV7-9
j_call: TRBJ1-2
clone_size: many
d_call: -
cdr3_aa: CASSLVEGYGYGYTF
cdr3_nt: TGTGCCAGCAGCTTGGTGGAGGGGTATGGCTATGGCTACACCTTC

v_call: TRBV20-1
j_call: TRBJ2-5
clone_size: many
d_call: TRBD2
cdr3_aa: CSARPREEETQYF
cdr3_nt: TGCAGTGCTAGACCGCGGGAGGAAGAGACCCAGTACTTC

v_call: TRBV19
j_call: TRBJ1-1
clone_size: -
d_call: -
cdr3_aa: CASRSHFSGHSDTEAFF
cdr3_nt: TGTGCCAGTAGATCCCATTTCTCCGGGCACTCCGACACTGAAGCTTTCTTT

v_call: TRBV5-1
j_call: TRBJ1-1
clone_size: -
d_call: -
cdr3_aa: CASSRTGLNTEAFF
cdr3_nt: TGCGCCAGCAGCCGTACAGGGTTGAACACTGAAGCTTTCTTT

v_call: TRBV7-2
j_call: TRBJ2-6
clone_size: -
d_call: TRBD1
cdr3_aa: CASSGQGSSGANVRTF
cdr3_nt: TGTGCCAGCAGCGGACAGGGTAGCTCTGGGGCCAACGTCCGGACTTTC

v_call: TRBV20-1
j_call: TRBJ2-3
clone_size: -
d_call: TRBD1
cdr3_aa: CSAANRGEDTDTQYF
cdr3_nt: TGCAGTGCAGCGAACAGGGGAGAGGACACAGATACGCAGTATTTT

v_call: TRBV10-3
j_call: TRBJ2-1
clone_size: -
d_call: TRBD2
cdr3_aa: CAISSLAGGVNEQFF
cdr3_nt: TGTGCCATCAGTTCCCTAGCGGGGGGCGTCAATGAGCAGTTCTTC

v_call: TRBV20-1
j_call: TRBJ2-1
clone_size: many
d_call: -
cdr3_aa: CSARDWADEQFF
cdr3_nt: TGCAGTGCTAGAGATTGGGCGGATGAGCAGTTCTTC

v_call: TRBV20-1
j_call: TRBJ1-5
clone_size: -
d_call: -
cdr3_aa: CSGRGGEGNQPQHF
cdr3_nt: TGCAGTGGGAGGGGGGGGGAGGGCAATCAGCCCCAGCATTTT

v_call: TRBV5-1
j_call: TRBJ2-3
clone_size: -
d_call: TRBD2
cdr3_aa: CASSSRISGGSTDTQYF
cdr3_nt: TGCGCCAGCAGCTCACGTATTAGCGGGGGAAGCACAGATACGCAGTATTTT

v_call: TRBV20-1
j_call: TRBJ2-3
clone_size: -
d_call: -
cdr3_aa: CSANRSSGRTDTQYF
cdr3_nt: TGCAGTGCTAACCGATCGAGCGGGCGCACAGATACGCAGTATTTT

v_call: TRBV12-3/TRBV12-4
j_call: TRBJ2-3
clone_size: many
d_call: TRBD2
cdr3_aa: CASSLPPLAGSTDTQYF
cdr3_nt: TGTGCCAGCAGTTTACCCCCTTTAGCGGGCAGCACAGATACGCAGTATTTT

v_call: TRBV20-1
j_call: TRBJ2-7
clone_size: many
d_call: -
cdr3_aa: CSASRGLEVEQYF
cdr3_nt: TGCAGTGCTTCACGGGGCCTAGAAGTCGAGCAGTACTTC

v_call: TRBV18
j_call: TRBJ2-4
clone_size: many
d_call: -
cdr3_aa: CASSPGIRGDIQYF
cdr3_nt: TGTGCCAGCTCACCTGGTATCAGGGGAGACATTCAGTACTTC

v_call: TRBV12-3/TRBV12-4
j_call: TRBJ1-5
clone_size: few
d_call: TRBD1
cdr3_aa: CASGGTGAQQPQHF
cdr3_nt: TGTGCCAGCGGAGGGACAGGGGCCCAGCAGCCCCAGCATTTT

v_call: TRBV15
j_call: TRBJ2-5
clone_size: many
d_call: -
cdr3_aa: CATSTSPWGGETQYF
cdr3_nt: TGTGCCACCAGCACCTCCCCCTGGGGTGGTGAGACCCAGTACTTC

v_call: TRBV4-3
j_call: TRBJ2-1
clone_size: few
d_call: -
cdr3_aa: CASSQVGDGGNEQFF
cdr3_nt: TGCGCCAGCAGCCAAGTGGGAGACGGGGGCAATGAGCAGTTCTTC

v_call: TRBV6-2/TRBV6-3
j_call: TRBJ1-5
clone_size: many
d_call: -
cdr3_aa: CASGGHFNQPQHF
cdr3_nt: TGTGCCAGCGGGGGACATTTTAATCAGCCCCAGCATTTT

v_call: TRBV3-1
j_call: TRBJ1-2
clone_size: many
d_call: -
cdr3_aa: CASSQAGGYGYTF
cdr3_nt: TGTGCCAGCAGCCAAGCGGGCGGCTATGGCTACACCTTC

v_call: TRBV14
j_call: TRBJ2-1
clone_size: few
d_call: TRBD2
cdr3_aa: CASSQNYGRAGNEQFF
cdr3_nt: TGTGCCAGCAGCCAAAATTACGGGAGGGCCGGGAATGAGCAGTTCTTC

v_call: TRBV2
j_call: TRBJ1-2
clone_size: few
d_call: -
cdr3_aa: CASSVGHGYTF
cdr3_nt: TGTGCCAGCAGTGTGGGCCATGGCTACACCTTC

v_call: TRBV10-1
j_call: TRBJ2-7
clone_size: few
d_call: TRBD1
cdr3_aa: CASSEAFGTGWYEQYF
cdr3_nt: TGCGCCAGCAGTGAGGCTTTCGGGACAGGGTGGTACGAGCAGTACTTC

v_call: TRBV11-3
j_call: TRBJ2-1
clone_size: many
d_call: TRBD1
cdr3_aa: CASSEAPGTEYEQFF
cdr3_nt: TGTGCCAGCAGCGAGGCCCCCGGGACAGAATATGAGCAGTTCTTC

v_call: TRBV30
j_call: TRBJ1-2
clone_size: -
d_call: TRBD1
cdr3_aa: CAWDRGIYGYTF
cdr3_nt: TGTGCCTGGGACAGGGGGATCTATGGCTACACCTTC

v_call: TRBV20-1
j_call: TRBJ2-3
clone_size: few
d_call: -
cdr3_aa: CSATKTTTDTQYF
cdr3_nt: TGCAGTGCTACCAAGACTACCACAGATACGCAGTATTTT

v_call: TRBV5-1
j_call: TRBJ2-1
clone_size: many
d_call: TRBD2
cdr3_aa: CASSRGLAGSAYKSYNEQFF
cdr3_nt: TGCGCCAGCAGCCGGGGCCTAGCGGGTAGTGCCTACAAGTCCTACAATGAGCAGTTCTTC

v_call: TRBV14
j_call: TRBJ1-1
clone_size: once
d_call: -
cdr3_aa: CTSSPYLYGTEAFF
cdr3_nt: TGTACCAGCAGCCCATATTTATACGGGACTGAAGCTTTCTTT